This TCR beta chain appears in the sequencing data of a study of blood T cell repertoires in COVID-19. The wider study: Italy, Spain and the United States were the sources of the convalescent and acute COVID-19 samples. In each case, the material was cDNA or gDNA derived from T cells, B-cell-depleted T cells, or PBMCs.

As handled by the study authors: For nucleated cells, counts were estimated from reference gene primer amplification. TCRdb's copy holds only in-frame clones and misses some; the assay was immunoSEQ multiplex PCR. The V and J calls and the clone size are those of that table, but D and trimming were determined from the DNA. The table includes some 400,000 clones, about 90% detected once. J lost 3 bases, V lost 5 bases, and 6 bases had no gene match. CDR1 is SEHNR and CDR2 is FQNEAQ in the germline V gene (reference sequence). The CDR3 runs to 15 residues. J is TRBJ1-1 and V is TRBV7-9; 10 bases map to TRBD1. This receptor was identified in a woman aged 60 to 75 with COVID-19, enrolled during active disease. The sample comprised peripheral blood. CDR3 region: CASSPGTGAYTEAFF. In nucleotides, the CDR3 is TGTGCCAGCAGCCCGGGGACAGGGGCCTACACTGAAGCTTTCTTT.